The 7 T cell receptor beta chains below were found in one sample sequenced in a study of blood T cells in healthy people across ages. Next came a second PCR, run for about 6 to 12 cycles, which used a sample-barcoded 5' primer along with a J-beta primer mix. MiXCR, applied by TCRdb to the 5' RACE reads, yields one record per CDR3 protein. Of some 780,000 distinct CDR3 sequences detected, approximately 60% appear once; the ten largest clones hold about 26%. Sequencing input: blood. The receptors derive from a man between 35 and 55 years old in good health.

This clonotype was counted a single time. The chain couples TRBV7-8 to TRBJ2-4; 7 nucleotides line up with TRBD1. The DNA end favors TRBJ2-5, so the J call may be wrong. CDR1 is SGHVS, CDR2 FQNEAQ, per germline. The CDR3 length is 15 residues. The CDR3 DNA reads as TGTGCCAGCAGGACCCCGGGACAGATACAAGAGACCCAGTACTTC. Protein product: CASRTPGQIQETQYF.

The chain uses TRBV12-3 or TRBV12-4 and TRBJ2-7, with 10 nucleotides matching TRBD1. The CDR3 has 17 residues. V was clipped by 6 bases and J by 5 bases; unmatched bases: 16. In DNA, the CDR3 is TGTGCCAGCAGCCTCTACCCTCGAGACAGGGGGCCTCACGAGCAGTACTTC. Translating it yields CASSLYPRDRGPHEQYF.

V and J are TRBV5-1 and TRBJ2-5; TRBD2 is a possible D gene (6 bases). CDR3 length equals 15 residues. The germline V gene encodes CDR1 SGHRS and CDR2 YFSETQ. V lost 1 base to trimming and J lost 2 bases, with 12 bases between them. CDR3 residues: CASSLPASEQETQYF. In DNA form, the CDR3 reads TGCGCCAGCAGCTTGCCGGCTAGCGAACAAGAGACCCAGTACTTC.

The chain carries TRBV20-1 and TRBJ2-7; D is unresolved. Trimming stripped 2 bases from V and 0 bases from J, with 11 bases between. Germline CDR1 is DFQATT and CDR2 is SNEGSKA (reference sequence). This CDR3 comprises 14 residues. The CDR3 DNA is TGCAGTGCTAGAAAAGGAGTGAGCTCCTACGAGCAGTACTTC. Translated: CSARKGVSSYEQYF.

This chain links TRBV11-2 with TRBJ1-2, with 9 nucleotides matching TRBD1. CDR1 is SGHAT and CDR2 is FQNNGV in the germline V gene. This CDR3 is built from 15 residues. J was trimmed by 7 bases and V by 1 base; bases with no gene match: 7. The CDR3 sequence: CASSLVSGTGSGYTF. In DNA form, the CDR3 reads TGTGCCAGCAGCTTAGTATCCGGGACAGGGAGTGGCTACACCTTC.

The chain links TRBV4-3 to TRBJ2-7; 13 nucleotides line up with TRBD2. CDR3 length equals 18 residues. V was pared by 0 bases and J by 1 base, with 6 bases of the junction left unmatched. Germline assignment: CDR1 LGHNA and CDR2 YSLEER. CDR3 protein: CASSQDRTSGSPSYEQYF. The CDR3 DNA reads TGCGCCAGCAGCCAAGACAGGACTAGCGGGAGCCCGTCCTACGAGCAGTACTTC.

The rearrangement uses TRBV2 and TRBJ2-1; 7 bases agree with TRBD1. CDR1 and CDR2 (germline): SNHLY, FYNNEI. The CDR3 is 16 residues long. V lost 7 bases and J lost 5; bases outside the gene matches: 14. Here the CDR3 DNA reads TGTGCCAGCATGTGGTCAATCGGGACAGCTCACAATGAGCAGTTCTTC. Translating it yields CASMWSIGTAHNEQFF.